The clone carrying this T cell receptor beta chain was recorded many times. The antigen remains unidentified. Researchers reported that TCR beta cDNA libraries carried unique molecular identifiers. A single record per CDR3 protein comes from TCRdb applying MiXCR to the PCR reads. The sample has roughly 800,000 distinct CDR3 sequences; roughly 29% are singletons. This entry belongs to a study of post-analysis software for immune sequencing data. Findings of the study overall: With F measure, samples from one preparation batch clustered together strongly. Among multiple sclerosis patients, normalized Chao1 diversity was significantly below that of controls.

The clonotype originates from a girl aged 5 to 17 with multiple sclerosis. Sequences were obtained from blood.

The CDR3 sequence: CASSQTSGMTDTQYF. The DNA for the CDR3 is TGTGCCAGCAGCCAGACTAGCGGGATGACAGATACGCAGTATTTT. The chain is built from TRBV7-2 and TRBJ2-3; 11 nucleotides align to TRBD2. The germline CDR1 and CDR2 sequences are SGHTA and FQGNSA. V shed 5 bases and J 3 bases; nucleotides not matched to a gene: 4. The CDR3 sequence is 15 residues long.